This T cell receptor (beta chain) was recorded in a study of low-dose radiotherapy and immunotherapy resistance in tumors. Study information: Participants in Cohort 2 were given 1 Gy per fraction every two weeks, for 13 Gy over 26 weeks.

This clonotype was counted many times. V lost 7 bases and J lost 10, with 13 bases in between. This CDR3 has 11 residues. Germline V gene lookup returns CDR1 SQVTM and CDR2 ANQGSEA. First-strand cDNA used TRAV- and TRBV-specific primers, covering alpha and beta chains. Both a constant-region primer and a V-primer adapter served to amplify TCRs across 15 to 25 PCR cycles. Amplifying the isolated mRNA was done by in vitro transcription. TCRdb independently ran MiXCR on the reads; one entry per CDR3 protein. The data contain about 60,000 distinct CDR3 sequences, 23% of them singletons. The sample's time point: after trial treatment. Treatment noted: LDRT plus nivolumab, ipilimumab, low-dose cyclophosphamide and aspirin (RACIN trial). Administered to the donors were nivolumab, ipilimumab, aspirin, low-dose cyclophosphamide and low-dose radiotherapy. Eligibility was restricted to patients presenting with advanced solid tumors that lacked tumor-infiltrating lymphocytes.

This material consisted of PBMCs, taken after low-dose radiotherapy plus immunotherapy. This sequence joins TRBV29-1 and TRBJ2-2; D perhaps matches TRBD1 (6 bases). This TCR was recovered from a male donor with prostate cancer. The CDR3 bases are TGCAGCGCTCAGGGGTCCGTGGAGCTGTTTTTT. This gives the protein CSAQGSVELFF.